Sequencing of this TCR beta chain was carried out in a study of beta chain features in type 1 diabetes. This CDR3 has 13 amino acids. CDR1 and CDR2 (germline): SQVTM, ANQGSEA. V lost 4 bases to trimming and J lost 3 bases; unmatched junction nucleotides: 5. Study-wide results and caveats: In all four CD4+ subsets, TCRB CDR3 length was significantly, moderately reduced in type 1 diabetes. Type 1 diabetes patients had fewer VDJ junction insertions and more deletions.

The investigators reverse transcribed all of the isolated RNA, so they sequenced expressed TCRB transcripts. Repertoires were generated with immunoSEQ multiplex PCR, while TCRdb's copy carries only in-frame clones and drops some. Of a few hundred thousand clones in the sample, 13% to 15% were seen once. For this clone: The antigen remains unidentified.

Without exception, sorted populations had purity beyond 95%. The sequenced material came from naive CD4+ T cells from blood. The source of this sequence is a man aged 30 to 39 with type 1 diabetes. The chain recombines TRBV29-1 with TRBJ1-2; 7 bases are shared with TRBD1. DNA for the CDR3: TGCAGCGTTGCAGGGGGAGGTGACTATGGCTACACCTTC. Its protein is CSVAGGGDYGYTF.